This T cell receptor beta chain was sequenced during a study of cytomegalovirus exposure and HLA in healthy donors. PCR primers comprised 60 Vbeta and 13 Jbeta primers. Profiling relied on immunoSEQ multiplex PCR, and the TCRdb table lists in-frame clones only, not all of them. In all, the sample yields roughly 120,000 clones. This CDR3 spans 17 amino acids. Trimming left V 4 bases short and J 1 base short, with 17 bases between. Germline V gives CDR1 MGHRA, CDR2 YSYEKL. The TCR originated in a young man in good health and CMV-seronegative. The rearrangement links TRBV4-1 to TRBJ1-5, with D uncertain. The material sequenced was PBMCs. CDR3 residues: CASSPLPGGGSNQPQHF. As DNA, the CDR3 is TGCGCCAGCAGCCCTCTCCCGGGAGGAGGCAGCAATCAGCCCCAGCATTTT.